This T cell receptor beta chain was identified during a study of blood T cell repertoires in COVID-19. Background on the study: Material from acute and convalescent COVID-19 was sourced from the United States, Italy and Spain. In each case, the material was cDNA or gDNA derived from T cells, B-cell-depleted T cells, or PBMCs.

V gave up 1 base and J gave up 1 base, with 9 bases separating them. Germline lookup yields CDR1 SSHAT and CDR2 FNYEAQ (reference sequence). This CDR3 has 15 amino acids. Original analysis: Reference gene primer amplification gave nucleated cell count estimates. Here immunoSEQ multiplex PCR was the method, and the copy in TCRdb shows in-frame clones only, minus some. V and J calls and clone size come straight from that table; D and trimming were deduced from the DNA. Here the sample spans some 80,000 clones, roughly 81% being singletons. Input material: peripheral blood. V usage is TRBV7-7 and J usage is TRBJ2-3, with D uncertain. This TCR was sampled from a man between 60 and 75 years old with COVID-19, enrolled during active disease. This CDR3 reads CASSLGSEGTDTQYF. The CDR3 nucleotides read TGTGCCAGCAGCTTAGGGTCAGAGGGCACAGATACGCAGTATTTT.